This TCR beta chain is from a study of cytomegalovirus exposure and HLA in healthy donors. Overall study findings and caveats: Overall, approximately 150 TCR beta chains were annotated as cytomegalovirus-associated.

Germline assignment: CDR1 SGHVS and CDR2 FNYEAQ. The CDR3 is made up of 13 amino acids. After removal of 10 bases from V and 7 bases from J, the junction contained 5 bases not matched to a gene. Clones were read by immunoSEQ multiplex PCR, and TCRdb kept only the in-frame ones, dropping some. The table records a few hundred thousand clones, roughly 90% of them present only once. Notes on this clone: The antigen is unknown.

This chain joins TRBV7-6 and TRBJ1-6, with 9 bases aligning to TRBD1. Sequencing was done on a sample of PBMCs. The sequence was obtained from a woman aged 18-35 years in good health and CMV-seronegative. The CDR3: CATRDRVNSPLHF. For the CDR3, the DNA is TGTGCCACCCGGGACAGGGTAAATTCACCCCTCCACTTT.